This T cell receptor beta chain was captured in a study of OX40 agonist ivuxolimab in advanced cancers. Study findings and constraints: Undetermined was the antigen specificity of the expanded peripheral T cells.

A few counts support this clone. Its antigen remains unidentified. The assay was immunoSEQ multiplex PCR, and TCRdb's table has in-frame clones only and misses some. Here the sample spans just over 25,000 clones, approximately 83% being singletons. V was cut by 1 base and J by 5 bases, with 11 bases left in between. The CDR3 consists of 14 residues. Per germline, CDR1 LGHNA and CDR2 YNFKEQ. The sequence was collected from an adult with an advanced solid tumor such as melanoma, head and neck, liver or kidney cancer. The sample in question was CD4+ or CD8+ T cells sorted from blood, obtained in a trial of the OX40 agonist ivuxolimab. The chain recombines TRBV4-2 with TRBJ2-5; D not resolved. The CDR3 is CASSQGERAETQYF. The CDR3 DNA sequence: TGTGCCAGCAGCCAAGGGGAACGGGCGGAGACCCAGTACTTC.